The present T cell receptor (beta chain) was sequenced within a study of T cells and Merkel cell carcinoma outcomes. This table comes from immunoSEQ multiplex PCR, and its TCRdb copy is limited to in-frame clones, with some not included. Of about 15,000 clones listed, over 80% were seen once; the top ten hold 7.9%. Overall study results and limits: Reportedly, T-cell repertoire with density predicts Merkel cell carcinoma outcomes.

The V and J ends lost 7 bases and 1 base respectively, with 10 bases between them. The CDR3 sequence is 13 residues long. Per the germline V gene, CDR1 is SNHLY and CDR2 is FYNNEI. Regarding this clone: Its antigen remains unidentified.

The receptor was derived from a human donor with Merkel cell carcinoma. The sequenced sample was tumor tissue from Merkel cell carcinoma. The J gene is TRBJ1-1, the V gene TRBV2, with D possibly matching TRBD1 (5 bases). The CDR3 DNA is TGTGCCAGCAACGCAGGGCAGAACACTGAAGCTTTCTTT. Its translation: CASNAGQNTEAFF.